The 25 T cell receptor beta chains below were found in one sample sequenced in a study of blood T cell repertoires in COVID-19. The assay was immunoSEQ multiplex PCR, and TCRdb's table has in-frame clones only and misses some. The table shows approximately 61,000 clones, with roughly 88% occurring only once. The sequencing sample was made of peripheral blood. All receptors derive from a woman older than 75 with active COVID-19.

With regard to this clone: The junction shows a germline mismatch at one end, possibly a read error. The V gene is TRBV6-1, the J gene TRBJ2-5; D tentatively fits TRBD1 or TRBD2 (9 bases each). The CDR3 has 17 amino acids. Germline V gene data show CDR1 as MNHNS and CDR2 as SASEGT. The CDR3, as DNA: TGTGCCAGCAGGGAAGGACAGGGGTCTAGCGGGACCAAGACCCAGTACTTC. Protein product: CASREGQGSSGTKTQYF.

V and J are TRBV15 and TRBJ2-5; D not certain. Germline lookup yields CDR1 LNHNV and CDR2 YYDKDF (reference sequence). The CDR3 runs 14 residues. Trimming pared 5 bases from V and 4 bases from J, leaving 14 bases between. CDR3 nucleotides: TGTGCCACCAGCCCTGGCTGGGCAGGAGAGACCCAGTACTTC. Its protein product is CATSPGWAGETQYF.

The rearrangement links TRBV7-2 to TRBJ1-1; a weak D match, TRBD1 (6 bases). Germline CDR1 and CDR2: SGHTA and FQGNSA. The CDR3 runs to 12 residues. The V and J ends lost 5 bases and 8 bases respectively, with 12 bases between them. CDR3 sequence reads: CASSTQGPEAFF. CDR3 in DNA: TGTGCCAGCAGCACACAGGGACCCGAAGCTTTCTTT.

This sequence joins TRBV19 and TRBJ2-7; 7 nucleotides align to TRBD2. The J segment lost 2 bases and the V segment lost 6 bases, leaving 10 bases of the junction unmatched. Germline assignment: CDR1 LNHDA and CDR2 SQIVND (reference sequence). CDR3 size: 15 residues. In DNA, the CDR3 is TGTGCCAGTAGCCGCCGGGGGGAAGGGGCCTACGAGCAGTACTTC. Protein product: CASSRRGEGAYEQYF.

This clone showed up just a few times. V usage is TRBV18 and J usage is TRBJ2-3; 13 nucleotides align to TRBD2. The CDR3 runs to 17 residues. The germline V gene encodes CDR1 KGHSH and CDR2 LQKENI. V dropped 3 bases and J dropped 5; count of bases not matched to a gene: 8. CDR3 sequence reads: CASSPGLAGARGDTQYF. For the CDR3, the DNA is TGTGCCAGCTCACCCGGACTAGCGGGGGCCAGGGGAGATACGCAGTATTTT.

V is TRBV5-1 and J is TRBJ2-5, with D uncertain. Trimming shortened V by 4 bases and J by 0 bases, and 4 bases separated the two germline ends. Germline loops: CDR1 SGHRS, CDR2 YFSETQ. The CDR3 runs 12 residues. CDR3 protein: CASSQDQETQYF. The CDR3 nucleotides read TGCGCCAGCAGCCAGGACCAAGAGACCCAGTACTTC.

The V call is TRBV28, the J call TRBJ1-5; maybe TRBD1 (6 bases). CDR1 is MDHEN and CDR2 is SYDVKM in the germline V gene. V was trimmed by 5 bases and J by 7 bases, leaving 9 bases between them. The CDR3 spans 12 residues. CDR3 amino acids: CASSLQGQPQHF. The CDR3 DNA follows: TGTGCCAGCAGTCTCCAGGGGCAGCCCCAGCATTTT.

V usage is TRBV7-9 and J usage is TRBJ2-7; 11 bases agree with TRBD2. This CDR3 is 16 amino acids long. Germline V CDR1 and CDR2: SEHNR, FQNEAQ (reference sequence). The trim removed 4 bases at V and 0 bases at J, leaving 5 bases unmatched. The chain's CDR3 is CASSSPTSGASYEQYF. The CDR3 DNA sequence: TGTGCCAGCAGCTCTCCGACTAGCGGGGCCTCCTACGAGCAGTACTTC. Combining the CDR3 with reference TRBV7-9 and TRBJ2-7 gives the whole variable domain DTGVSQNPRHKITKRGQNVTFRCDPISEHNRLYWYRQTLGQGPEFLTYFQNEAQLEKSRLLSDRFSAERPKGSFSTLEIQRTEQGDSAMYLCASSSPTSGASYEQYFGPGTRLTVT.

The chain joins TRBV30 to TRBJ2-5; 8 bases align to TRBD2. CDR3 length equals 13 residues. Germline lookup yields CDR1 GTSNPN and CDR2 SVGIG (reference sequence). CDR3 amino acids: CALERGLDGAQYF. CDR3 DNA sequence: TGTGCTTTGGAACGGGGACTAGACGGGGCCCAGTACTTC.

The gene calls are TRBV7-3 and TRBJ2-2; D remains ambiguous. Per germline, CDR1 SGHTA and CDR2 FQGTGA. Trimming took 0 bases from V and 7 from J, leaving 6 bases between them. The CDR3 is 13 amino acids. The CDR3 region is CASSLTRGGELFF. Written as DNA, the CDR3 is TGTGCCAGCAGCTTAACACGCGGCGGGGAGCTGTTTTTT.

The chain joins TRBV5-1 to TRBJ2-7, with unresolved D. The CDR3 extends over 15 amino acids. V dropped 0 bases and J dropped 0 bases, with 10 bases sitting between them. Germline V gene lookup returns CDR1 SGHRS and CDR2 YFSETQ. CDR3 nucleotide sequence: TGCGCCAGCAGCTTGGCCACAGTTAGCTCCTACGAGCAGTACTTC. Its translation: CASSLATVSSYEQYF.

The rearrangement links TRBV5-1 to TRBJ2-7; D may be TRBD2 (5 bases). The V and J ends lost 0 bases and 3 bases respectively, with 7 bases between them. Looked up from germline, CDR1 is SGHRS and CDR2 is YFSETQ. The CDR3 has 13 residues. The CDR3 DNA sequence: TGCGCCAGCAGCTTGGCTAGCCTCTACGAGCAGTACTTC. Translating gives CASSLASLYEQYF.

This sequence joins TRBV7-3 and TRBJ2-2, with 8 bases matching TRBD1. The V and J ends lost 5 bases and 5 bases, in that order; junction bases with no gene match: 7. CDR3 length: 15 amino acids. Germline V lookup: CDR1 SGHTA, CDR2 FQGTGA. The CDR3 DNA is TGTGCCAGCAGCCCTCGATGGACAGGGACCGGGGAGCTGTTTTTT. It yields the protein CASSPRWTGTGELFF.

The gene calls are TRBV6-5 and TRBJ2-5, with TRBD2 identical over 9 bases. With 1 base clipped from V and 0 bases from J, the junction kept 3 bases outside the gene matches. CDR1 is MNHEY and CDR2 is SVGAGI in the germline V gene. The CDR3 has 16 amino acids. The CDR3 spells CASSYLAGGNQETQYF. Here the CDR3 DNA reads TGTGCCAGCAGTTACTTGGCGGGGGGGAACCAAGAGACCCAGTACTTC.

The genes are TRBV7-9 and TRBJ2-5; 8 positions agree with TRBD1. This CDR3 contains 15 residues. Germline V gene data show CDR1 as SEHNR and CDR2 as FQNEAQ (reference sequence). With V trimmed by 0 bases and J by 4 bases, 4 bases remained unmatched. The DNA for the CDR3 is TGTGCCAGCAGCTTAGCCCGGACAGGGCGAGAGACCCAGTACTTC. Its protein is CASSLARTGRETQYF.

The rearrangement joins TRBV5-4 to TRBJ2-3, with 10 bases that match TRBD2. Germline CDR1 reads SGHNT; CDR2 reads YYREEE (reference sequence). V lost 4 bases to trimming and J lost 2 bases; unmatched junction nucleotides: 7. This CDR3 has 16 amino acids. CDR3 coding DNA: TGTGCCAGCAGCCAAACTAGCGGGGTCGTCACAGATACGCAGTATTTT. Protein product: CASSQTSGVVTDTQYF.

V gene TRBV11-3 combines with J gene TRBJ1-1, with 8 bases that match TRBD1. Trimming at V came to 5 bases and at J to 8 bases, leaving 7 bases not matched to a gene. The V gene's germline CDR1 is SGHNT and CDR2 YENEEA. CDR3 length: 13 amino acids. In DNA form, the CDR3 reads TGTGCCAGCAGCGAGGGACAGGACTCGGAAGCTTTCTTT. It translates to CASSEGQDSEAFF. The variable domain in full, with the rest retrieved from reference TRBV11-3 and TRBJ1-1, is EAGVVQSPRYKIIEKKQPVAFWCNPISGHNTLYWYLQNLGQGPELLIRYENEEAVDDSQLPKDRFSAERLKGVDSTLKIQPAELGDSAVYLCASSEGQDSEAFFGQGTRLTVV.

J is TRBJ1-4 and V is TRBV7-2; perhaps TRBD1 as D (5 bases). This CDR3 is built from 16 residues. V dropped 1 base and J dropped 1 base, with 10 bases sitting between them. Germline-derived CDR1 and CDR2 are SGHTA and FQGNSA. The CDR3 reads CASSLGLTGTNEKLFF. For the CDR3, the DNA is TGTGCCAGCAGCTTAGGTCTTACAGGAACTAATGAAAAACTGTTTTTT.

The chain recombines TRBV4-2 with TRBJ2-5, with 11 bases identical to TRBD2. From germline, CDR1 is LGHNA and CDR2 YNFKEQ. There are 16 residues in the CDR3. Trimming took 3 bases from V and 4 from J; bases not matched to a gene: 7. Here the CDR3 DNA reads TGTGCCAGCAGCCAGGGTAGCGGGGGGGCCGCAGAGACCCAGTACTTC. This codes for CASSQGSGGAAETQYF.

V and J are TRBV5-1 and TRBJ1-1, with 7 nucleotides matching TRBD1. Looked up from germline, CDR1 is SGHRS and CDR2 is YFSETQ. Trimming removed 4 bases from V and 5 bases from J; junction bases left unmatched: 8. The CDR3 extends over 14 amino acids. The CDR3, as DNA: TGCGCCAGCAGCCAAGGGGGCGGAAGGACTGAAGCTTTCTTT. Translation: CASSQGGGRTEAFF.

The CDR3 DNA sequence: TGTGCCAGCAGCCCCGGGACAGGGAAAGAGACCCAGTACTTC. Translating gives CASSPGTGKETQYF. V usage is TRBV4-2 and J usage is TRBJ2-5; 9 positions agree with TRBD1. Trimming cost V 4 bases and J 3 bases; bases outside gene matches: 3. This CDR3 region has 14 residues. Germline CDR1 and CDR2: LGHNA and YNFKEQ.

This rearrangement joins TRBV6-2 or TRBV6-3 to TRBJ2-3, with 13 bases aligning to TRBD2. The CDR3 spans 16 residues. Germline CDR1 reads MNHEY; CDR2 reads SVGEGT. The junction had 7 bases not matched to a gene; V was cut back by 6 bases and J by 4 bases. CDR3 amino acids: CASSHRLAGGPDTQYF. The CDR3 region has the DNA TGTGCCAGCAGCCACCGACTAGCGGGGGGTCCAGATACGCAGTATTTT.

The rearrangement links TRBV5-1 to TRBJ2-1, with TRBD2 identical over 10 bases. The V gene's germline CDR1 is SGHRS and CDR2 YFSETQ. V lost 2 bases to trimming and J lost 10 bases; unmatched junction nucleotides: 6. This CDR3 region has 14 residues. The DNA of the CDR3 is TGCGCCAGCAGCTTAGCGGGGGGGCCGGAGGAGCAGTTCTTC. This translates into CASSLAGGPEEQFF.

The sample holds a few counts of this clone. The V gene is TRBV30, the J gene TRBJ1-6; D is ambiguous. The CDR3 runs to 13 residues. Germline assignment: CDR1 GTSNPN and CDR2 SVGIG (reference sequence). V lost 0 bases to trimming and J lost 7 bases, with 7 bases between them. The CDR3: CAWSVNGNSPLHF. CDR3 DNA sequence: TGTGCCTGGAGTGTTAACGGGAATTCACCCCTCCACTTT.

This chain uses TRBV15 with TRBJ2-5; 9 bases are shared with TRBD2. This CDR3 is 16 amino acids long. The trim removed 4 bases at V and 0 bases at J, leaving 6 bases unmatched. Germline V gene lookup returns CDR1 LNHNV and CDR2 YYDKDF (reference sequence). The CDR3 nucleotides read TGTGCCACCAGCAAATTGAGCGGGGGGCACCAAGAGACCCAGTACTTC. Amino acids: CATSKLSGGHQETQYF.